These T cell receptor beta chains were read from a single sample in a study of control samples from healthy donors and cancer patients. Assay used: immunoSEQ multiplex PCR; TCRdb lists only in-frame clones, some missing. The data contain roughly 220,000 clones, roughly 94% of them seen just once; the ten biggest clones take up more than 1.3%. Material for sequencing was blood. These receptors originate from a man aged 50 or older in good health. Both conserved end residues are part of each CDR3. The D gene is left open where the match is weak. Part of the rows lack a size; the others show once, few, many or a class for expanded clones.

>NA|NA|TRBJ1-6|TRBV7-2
CASSPRDTRNSPLHF
TGTGCCAGCAGCCCGAGGGACACGAGGAACTCACCCCTCCACTTT
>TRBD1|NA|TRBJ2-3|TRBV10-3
CAISTTGGVPSTDTQYF
TGTGCCATCAGTACCACAGGGGGAGTCCCTAGCACAGATACGCAGTATTTT
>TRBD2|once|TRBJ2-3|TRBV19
CASTPRGVADTQYF
TGTGCCAGTACCCCCCGGGGGGTAGCGGATACGCAGTATTTT
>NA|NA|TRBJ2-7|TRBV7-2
CASSLAAAGAGYEQYF
TGTGCCAGCAGCCTCGCCGCCGCAGGGGCGGGGTACGAGCAGTACTTC
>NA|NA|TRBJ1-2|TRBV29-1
CSVDKGYGYTF
TGCAGCGTCGATAAGGGATATGGCTACACCTTC
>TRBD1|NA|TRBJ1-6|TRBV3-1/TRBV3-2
CASRQNRGGNSPLHF
TGTGCCAGCAGACAAAACAGGGGGGGTAATTCACCCCTCCACTTT
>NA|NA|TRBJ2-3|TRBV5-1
CASGGTASTDTQYF
TGCGCCAGCGGGGGGACGGCTAGCACAGATACGCAGTATTTT
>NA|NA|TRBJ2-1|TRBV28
CASSLIPTTYNEQFF
TGTGCCAGCAGTTTAATCCCCACTACATACAATGAGCAGTTCTTC
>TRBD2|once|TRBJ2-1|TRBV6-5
CASNLAGYYNEQFF
TGTGCCAGCAACCTAGCGGGGTACTACAATGAGCAGTTCTTC
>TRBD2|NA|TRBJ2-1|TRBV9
CASSAGLAGGFGSYNEQFF
TGTGCCAGCAGCGCAGGACTAGCGGGGGGATTTGGCTCCTACAATGAGCAGTTCTTC
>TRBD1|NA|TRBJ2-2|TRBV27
CASSIRDRGGAGELFF
TGTGCCAGCAGTATCCGGGACAGGGGGGGAGCCGGGGAGCTGTTTTTT
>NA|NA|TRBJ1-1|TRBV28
CASSLSGRRAEAFF
TGTGCCAGCAGTTTATCGGGGCGACGGGCTGAAGCTTTCTTT